This entry describes one TCR beta chain. Its matching antigen is unknown. Doses given second, at about 4 or about 12 weeks, were pooled. The source of the sample is a study of T cell responses to AZD1222 COVID-19 vaccine. Study-wide points: Spike-specific TCR depth and breadth grew after two AZD1222 doses.

Measured with immunoSEQ multiplex PCR; TCRdb has only the in-frame clones, and not every one. The top ten clones hold 2% to 2.5% of a sample with 100,000 or so clones, nearly 90% of them seen once. Trimming shortened V by 2 bases and J by 5 bases, and 15 bases separated the two germline ends. CDR3 length equals 15 residues. Germline V gives CDR1 SGHDT, CDR2 YYEEEE. This TCR was sampled from an adult who received the AZD1222 COVID-19 vaccine. The sample in question was peripheral blood, obtained 28 days after the second AZD1222 dose. The rearrangement links TRBV5-6 to TRBJ2-3, with a weak D call TRBD2 (6 bases). CDR3 residues: CASSFGRRGLDTQYF. DNA for the CDR3: TGTGCCAGCAGCTTCGGGAGAAGGGGCCTAGATACGCAGTATTTT.